This entry is about one TCR beta chain. Its cognate antigen is unknown. The sample originates from a study of cytomegalovirus exposure and HLA in healthy donors. Study-level information: The 120 or so validation repertoires used the same platform as the approximately 700 first-cohort repertoires (as reported by a later analysis).

The germline V gene has CDR1 MNHEY and CDR2 SMNVEV (reference sequence). This CDR3 comprises 14 residues. Trimming at V came to 4 bases and at J to 1 base, leaving 4 bases not matched to a gene. Sequencing used immunoSEQ multiplex PCR; TCRdb keeps in-frame clones, though not all of them. The sample records about 50,000 clones, 92% being singletons. Study outcomes and limitations: Researchers reported that three CMV-associated chains were confirmed in vitro as CMV antigen-specific. Clusters of TCRs from the first cohort tended to co-occur in the 90 to 150 validation repertoires (as a later analysis found).

V and J are TRBV27 and TRBJ2-7; TRBD1 aligns across 7 bases. Source material: PBMCs. This TCR was recovered from a young man in good health and CMV-seronegative. The CDR3 spells CASSSQTGSYEQYF. The CDR3 bases are TGTGCCAGCAGTTCCCAGACAGGGTCCTACGAGCAGTACTTC.